Shown below are 7 T cell receptor beta chains from a single sample sequenced in a study of blood T cell repertoires in COVID-19. Method: immunoSEQ multiplex PCR; TCRdb's copy keeps in-frame clones and lacks some. The sample has just over 90,000 clones; almost 90% are singletons. The source material was peripheral blood. Receptors were obtained from a human donor with active COVID-19. The donor label of this sample is uncertain.

CDR3 bases: TGCGCCAGCAGCTGGGGACACGGGACTAGGTATGAGCAGTTCTTC. Its protein is CASSWGHGTRYEQFF. This chain connects TRBV5-1 to TRBJ2-1; 8 positions match TRBD2. The CDR3 totals 15 residues. V trimming: 3 bases; J trimming: 8 bases; junction bases outside the gene matches: 10. Germline CDR1 SGHRS, CDR2 YFSETQ.

The J gene is TRBJ1-1, the V gene TRBV25-1; a weak D match, TRBD1 (5 bases). V lost 4 bases, J lost 2 bases, and 14 bases lay in between. The CDR3 runs to 15 residues. Germline lookup yields CDR1 MGHDK and CDR2 SYGVNS. The CDR3 spells CASSARNTGNTEAFF. The CDR3 nucleotides read TGTGCCAGCAGTGCCAGAAACACAGGCAACACTGAAGCTTTCTTT.

This clone was observed once. This sequence joins TRBV11-2 and TRBJ1-4; 8 bases line up with TRBD1. The V and J ends lost 3 bases and 8 bases, in that order; junction bases with no gene match: 8. The CDR3 is made up of 15 amino acids. Germline lookup yields CDR1 SGHAT and CDR2 FQNNGV. The CDR3 reads CASSFGQGGGEKLFF. CDR3 DNA: TGTGCCAGCAGCTTTGGACAGGGAGGAGGGGAAAAACTGTTTTTT.

This clone appeared a single time. The rearrangement uses TRBV14 and TRBJ2-3; D might be TRBD2 (5 bases). V was clipped by 1 base and J by 0 bases, with 11 bases between them. CDR1 and CDR2 (germline): SGHDN, FVKESK. This CDR3 is 16 amino acids long. The DNA for the CDR3 is TGTGCCAGCAGCCAAGGGACTGAAACTAGCACAGATACGCAGTATTTT. Amino acid sequence: CASSQGTETSTDTQYF.

The V gene is TRBV9, the J gene TRBJ1-1, with TRBD1 as a possible D gene (5 bases). This CDR3 contains 19 residues. CDR1 SGDLS and CDR2 YYNGEE come from the germline V gene. V shed 0 bases and J shed 0 bases, with 21 bases lying between them. CDR3 coding DNA: TGTGCCAGCAGCGTAGGTAGTGGGGGGAGGGGAGCTATGAACACTGAAGCTTTCTTT. The encoded protein is CASSVGSGGRGAMNTEAFF.

The rearrangement links TRBV28 to TRBJ1-2; D remains unclear. Germline V gene data show CDR1 as MDHEN and CDR2 as SYDVKM. V lost 3 bases and J 4 bases, leaving 6 bases between the germline ends. The CDR3 sequence is 12 residues long. CDR3 sequence: CASSFMSYGYTF. For the CDR3, the DNA is TGTGCCAGCAGTTTCATGAGCTATGGCTACACCTTC.

The V and J genes are TRBV5-1 and TRBJ2-5; TRBD1 might be the D (5 bases). The V and J ends lost 0 bases and 1 base respectively, with 13 bases between them. This CDR3 has 16 amino acids. Looked up from germline, CDR1 is SGHRS and CDR2 is YFSETQ. The CDR3 spells CASSLALGRAQETQYF. DNA for the CDR3: TGCGCCAGCAGCTTGGCCCTTGGCAGGGCCCAAGAGACCCAGTACTTC.